This is a list of T cell receptor beta chains from one sample in a study of cytomegalovirus exposure and HLA in healthy donors. Libraries were prepared by immunoSEQ multiplex PCR; TCRdb keeps only in-frame clonotypes and omits some of them. The repertoire holds about 130,000 clones, with over 70% as singletons. The sample comprised PBMCs. The receptors originated from a woman in her fifties or sixties in good health and CMV-seropositive. Both conserved end residues are part of each CDR3. A D gene is named only where the DNA matches it firmly. Not every row has a clone size; where given, it reads once, few, many or a size class.

v_call: TRBV4-2; clone_size: .; j_call: TRBJ1-4; d_call: .; cdr3_nt: TGTGCCACCCAACTCCTCATCGGGGAAAAACTGTTTTTT; cdr3_aa: CATQLLIGEKLFF
v_call: TRBV7-2; clone_size: .; j_call: TRBJ1-5; d_call: .; cdr3_nt: TGTGCCAGCAGCTCGACAGGTCGTGATCAGCCCCAGCATTTT; cdr3_aa: CASSSTGRDQPQHF
v_call: TRBV5-1; clone_size: few; j_call: TRBJ2-5; d_call: .; cdr3_nt: TGCGCCAGCAGCCCGTCAGGGAGCGGGGAGACCCAGTACTTC; cdr3_aa: CASSPSGSGETQYF
v_call: TRBV9; clone_size: .; j_call: TRBJ2-3; d_call: TRBD2; cdr3_nt: TGTGCCAGCAGCGTAGGTGTGGGACTAGTAGTAGATACGCAGTATTTT; cdr3_aa: CASSVGVGLVVDTQYF
v_call: TRBV4-1; clone_size: .; j_call: TRBJ2-1; d_call: TRBD1; cdr3_nt: TGCGCCAGCAGCCAACCTGGACAGGGGCTCTACAATGAGCAGTTCTTC; cdr3_aa: CASSQPGQGLYNEQFF
v_call: TRBV5-1; clone_size: .; j_call: TRBJ2-2; d_call: .; cdr3_nt: TGCGCCAGCAGCCAAGGACCACAGGGTGGCGGGGAGCTGTTTTTT; cdr3_aa: CASSQGPQGGGELFF
v_call: TRBV9; clone_size: few; j_call: TRBJ2-7; d_call: TRBD1; cdr3_nt: TGTGCCAGCAGCGTACAGGGGGACACCTCCTACGAGCAGTACTTC; cdr3_aa: CASSVQGDTSYEQYF
v_call: TRBV7-8; clone_size: .; j_call: TRBJ1-5; d_call: TRBD1; cdr3_nt: TGTGCCAGCAGCTTAGAGGGGGCGTCGAGCAATCAGCCCCAGCATTTT; cdr3_aa: CASSLEGASSNQPQHF
v_call: TRBV11-1; clone_size: .; j_call: TRBJ1-1; d_call: TRBD1; cdr3_nt: TGTGCCAGCACCGCGACAGGGGGCACTGAAGCTTTCTTT; cdr3_aa: CASTATGGTEAFF
v_call: TRBV9; clone_size: .; j_call: TRBJ2-7; d_call: TRBD2; cdr3_nt: TGTGCCAGCAGCGTAGACCCGCGGGGGGACGAGCAGTACTTC; cdr3_aa: CASSVDPRGDEQYF
v_call: TRBV5-1; clone_size: few; j_call: TRBJ2-3; d_call: .; cdr3_nt: TGCGCCAGCAGCTTTAGCTCTAGCACAGATACGCAGTATTTT; cdr3_aa: CASSFSSSTDTQYF
v_call: TRBV29-1; clone_size: .; j_call: TRBJ2-3; d_call: .; cdr3_nt: TGCAGCGTTGGGGGCTTCCCCACAGATACGCAGTATTTT; cdr3_aa: CSVGGFPTDTQYF
v_call: TRBV11-2; clone_size: .; j_call: TRBJ2-3; d_call: TRBD2; cdr3_nt: TGTGCCAGCAGCTTAAGGATAGCGGGGGGTAGCACAGATACGCAGTATTTT; cdr3_aa: CASSLRIAGGSTDTQYF
v_call: TRBV19; clone_size: few; j_call: TRBJ2-7; d_call: TRBD1; cdr3_nt: TGTGCCAGTAGCATCCGGGACAGGGGCTACGAGCAGTACTTC; cdr3_aa: CASSIRDRGYEQYF
v_call: TRBV6-4; clone_size: .; j_call: TRBJ2-2; d_call: .; cdr3_nt: TGTGCCAGCCGGGGATCCCCGGACACCGGGGAGCTGTTTTTT; cdr3_aa: CASRGSPDTGELFF
v_call: TRBV7-9; clone_size: .; j_call: TRBJ2-7; d_call: TRBD1; cdr3_nt: TGTGCCAGCAACATGGGGGACAGGGGGTACTACGAGCAGTACTTC; cdr3_aa: CASNMGDRGYYEQYF
v_call: TRBV29-1; clone_size: .; j_call: TRBJ1-2; d_call: TRBD1; cdr3_nt: TGCAGCGGCACCGGGACAGGGAACTATGGCTACACCTTC; cdr3_aa: CSGTGTGNYGYTF
v_call: TRBV12-5; clone_size: .; j_call: TRBJ1-5; d_call: TRBD1; cdr3_nt: TGTGCTAGTGGTTTGGCGGGGACAGGGGGTTTAAAACAGCCCCAGCATTTT; cdr3_aa: CASGLAGTGGLKQPQHF
v_call: TRBV18; clone_size: .; j_call: TRBJ2-7; d_call: TRBD1; cdr3_nt: TGTGCCAGCTCACCACACCCCATGTCCGGGACAGATAGCTCCTACGAGCAGTACTTC; cdr3_aa: CASSPHPMSGTDSSYEQYF
v_call: TRBV27; clone_size: .; j_call: TRBJ1-2; d_call: .; cdr3_nt: TGTGCCAGCAGTTTTAGGAGCGCTAACTATGGCTACACCTTC; cdr3_aa: CASSFRSANYGYTF
v_call: TRBV18; clone_size: .; j_call: TRBJ2-5; d_call: .; cdr3_nt: TGTGCCAGCTCACCACAGGACTACAAAGAGACCCAGTACTTC; cdr3_aa: CASSPQDYKETQYF
v_call: TRBV9; clone_size: .; j_call: TRBJ1-3; d_call: TRBD1; cdr3_nt: TGTGCCAGCAGCGTGGGACAGGGAGTCAGTGGAAACACCATATATTTT; cdr3_aa: CASSVGQGVSGNTIYF
v_call: TRBV5-1; clone_size: .; j_call: TRBJ2-5; d_call: TRBD1; cdr3_nt: TGCGCCAGCAGCCCGGACAGGGTAGGTCAAGAGACCCAGTACTTC; cdr3_aa: CASSPDRVGQETQYF
v_call: TRBV6-4; clone_size: few; j_call: TRBJ1-6; d_call: TRBD1; cdr3_nt: TGTGCCAGCAGTGACGGCAGGGGGCAGAATTCACCCCTCCACTTT; cdr3_aa: CASSDGRGQNSPLHF
v_call: TRBV18; clone_size: .; j_call: TRBJ1-1; d_call: TRBD1; cdr3_nt: TGTGCCAGCTCACCCCGGGACAGGGACACTGAAGCTTTCTTT; cdr3_aa: CASSPRDRDTEAFF
v_call: TRBV10-3; clone_size: .; j_call: TRBJ2-7; d_call: TRBD2; cdr3_nt: TGTGCCATCAGTTTTACGGGGGGGCGAAACCACGAGCAGTACTTC; cdr3_aa: CAISFTGGRNHEQYF
v_call: TRBV9; clone_size: .; j_call: TRBJ1-1; d_call: .; cdr3_nt: TGTGCCAGCAGCGTATACATGAACACTGAAGCTTTCTTT; cdr3_aa: CASSVYMNTEAFF
v_call: TRBV2; clone_size: .; j_call: TRBJ1-2; d_call: .; cdr3_nt: TGTGCCAGCAGTGAAGGACAGAACTATGGCTACACCTTC; cdr3_aa: CASSEGQNYGYTF
v_call: TRBV6-5; clone_size: .; j_call: TRBJ1-1; d_call: TRBD1; cdr3_nt: TGTGCCAGCAGTTTAGAGACAGGGGAAGCTTTCTTT; cdr3_aa: CASSLETGEAFF